Described below is a single T cell receptor beta chain sequence and its context. V was clipped by 7 bases and J by 7 bases, with 14 bases between them. This CDR3 spans 12 amino acids. Germline V gene sequence: CDR1 SGHAT, CDR2 FQNNGV. This specimen comes from a study of blood T cell repertoires in COVID-19. Study-level information: Nucleic acid was either cDNA or gDNA, and it came from T cells, B-cell-depleted T cells, or PBMCs.

TCRdb keeps only in-frame clones here, not all; method: immunoSEQ multiplex PCR. The sample includes over 45,000 clones, approximately 80% of them seen just once. This receptor was obtained from a man aged 65 to 85 with acute or convalescent COVID-19. Sequencing was done on a sample of peripheral blood. The chain combines TRBV11-2 with TRBJ2-7; no firm D call. The CDR3 protein is CASTRGGGEQYF. In DNA form, the CDR3 reads TGTGCCAGCACCCGAGGTGGTGGGGAGCAGTACTTC.